The 22 T cell receptor beta chains in this list originate from one sample, sequenced in a study of Graves' ophthalmopathy and Graves' hyperthyroidism. The authors amplified TCR beta CDR3 regions from RNA transcripts. First-round RT-PCR employed HTBI primers, with a second-round multiplex PCR after it. TCRdb re-derived calls from the multiplex PCR reads in MiXCR, one entry per CDR3 protein. Seen here are about 420,000 distinct CDR3 sequences, 21% observed once, and the top ten hold 3%. Material: peripheral blood. The source is a woman between 18 and 29 years old with stable Graves' hyperthyroidism.

The chain has TRBV6-1 and TRBJ2-7; possibly TRBD2 for D (6 bases). The CDR3 loop spans 14 amino acids. The V end was cut by 7 bases, the J end by 4 bases, with 17 bases between. Germline CDR1 and CDR2: MNHNS and SASEGT. The CDR3 protein is CASTSGTESYEQYF. The CDR3 bases are TGTGCCAGCACCTCCGGGACTGAGTCTTACGAGCAGTACTTC.

This clonotype has a count of ten or more. The chain combines TRBV12-3 or TRBV12-4 with TRBJ2-7, with 12 bases lining up with TRBD2. CDR3 length: 15 residues. V gave up 7 bases and J gave up 5 bases; unmatched junction bases: 9. In DNA form, the CDR3 reads TGTGCCAGCAATCCTTCTAGCGGGAGGGTCAACGAGCAGTACTTC. Protein sequence: CASNPSSGRVNEQYF.

This clonotype was picked up many times. The rearrangement links TRBV20-1 to TRBJ1-2; D not resolved. This CDR3 is 15 amino acids long. V gave up 0 bases and J gave up 4 bases, with 15 bases separating them. In germline, CDR1 is DFQATT, CDR2 SNEGSKA (reference sequence). The CDR3 region is CSARDVSQKLYGYTF. CDR3 coding DNA: TGCAGTGCTAGAGATGTGTCGCAGAAACTCTATGGCTACACCTTC.

This clonotype was picked up many times. The rearrangement joins TRBV15 to TRBJ2-5, with 7 bases identical to TRBD2. After removal of 1 base from V and 4 bases from J, the junction contained 6 bases not matched to a gene. The CDR3 is made up of 15 amino acids. CDR1 and CDR2 (germline): LNHNV, YYDKDF (reference sequence). The CDR3 loop is CATSRGASGGETQYF. CDR3 nucleotides: TGTGCCACCAGCAGAGGTGCCTCGGGGGGAGAGACCCAGTACTTC.

This clonotype was counted many times. The gene calls are TRBV12-3 or TRBV12-4 and TRBJ2-7, with 11 bases matching TRBD2. This CDR3 comprises 13 residues. The ends lost 7 bases at V and 5 bases at J; junction bases unmatched: 4. CDR3 region: CASTLAGANEQYF. In DNA, the CDR3 is TGTGCCAGCACACTAGCGGGAGCTAACGAGCAGTACTTC.

This clonotype was recorded many times. J is TRBJ2-5 and V is TRBV12-3 or TRBV12-4, with TRBD1 identical over 7 bases. The V and J ends lost 3 bases and 2 bases, in that order; junction bases with no gene match: 6. The CDR3 is made up of 15 amino acids. This CDR3 reads CASSFGVRGQETQYF. In DNA form, the CDR3 reads TGTGCCAGCAGTTTCGGCGTCAGGGGGCAAGAGACCCAGTACTTC.

This clonotype was counted many times. This chain uses TRBV28 with TRBJ1-5, with unresolved D. Trimming stripped 6 bases from V and 9 bases from J, with 15 bases between. Looked up from germline, CDR1 is MDHEN and CDR2 is SYDVKM. The CDR3 is 13 residues long. DNA for the CDR3: TGTGCCAGCAGCCGAGCACCGACGAGGCCCCAGCATTTT. Translation gives CASSRAPTRPQHF.

In its sample, this clonotype was seen many times. The V call is TRBV15, the J call TRBJ1-2; 9 bases line up with TRBD1. V lost 1 base to trimming and J lost 5 bases; unmatched junction nucleotides: 5. Germline-derived CDR1 and CDR2 are LNHNV and YYDKDF (reference sequence). The CDR3 totals 15 residues. CDR3 DNA sequence: TGTGCCACCAGCAGAGGGACAGGGGAATGGTATGGCTACACCTTC. It codes for CATSRGTGEWYGYTF.

This clonotype was observed at least ten times. The chain recombines TRBV19 with TRBJ1-1, with a possible D match to TRBD1 (6 bases). Germline CDR1 is LNHDA and CDR2 is SQIVND (reference sequence). Trimming took 2 bases from V and 3 from J, leaving 10 bases between them. The CDR3 runs to 14 residues. Here the CDR3 DNA reads TGTGCCAGTAGTATACAGGGGTCTGACACTGAAGCTTTCTTT. Its protein is CASSIQGSDTEAFF.

This clonotype is a singleton in its sample. Written as DNA, the CDR3 is TGTGCCAGCAGTCCCGGGACATTGCACACTGAAGCTTTCTTT. It codes for CASSPGTLHTEAFF. V usage is TRBV6-2 or TRBV6-3 and J usage is TRBJ1-1, with D possibly being TRBD1 (6 bases). Germline V gene sequence: CDR1 MNHEY, CDR2 SVGEGT. The V end lost 5 bases, the J end lost 3 bases, and 13 bases lay between the germline ends. The CDR3 loop spans 14 amino acids.

The table lists this clonotype with many counts. This chain uses TRBV6-2 or TRBV6-3 with TRBJ2-5; D may correspond to TRBD1 or TRBD2 (5 bases each). Trimming removed 2 bases at V and 2 bases at J, with 21 bases between. The V gene's germline CDR1 is MNHEY and CDR2 SVGEGT. CDR3 length: 18 residues. Here the CDR3 DNA reads TGTGCCAGCAGTTACCCAACGGAGACAGTATGGGGGCAAGAGACCCAGTACTTC. Amino acids: CASSYPTETVWGQETQYF.

In this sample, this clonotype turned up many times. The gene calls are TRBV7-9 and TRBJ2-4; 8 bases are a match to TRBD1. J was trimmed by 0 bases and V by 4 bases; bases with no gene match: 2. The germline gives CDR1 SEHNR, CDR2 FQNEAQ (reference sequence). The CDR3 runs to 15 residues. Here the CDR3 DNA reads TGTGCCAGCAGCTCGACAGGGGTAGCCAAAAACATTCAGTACTTC. It codes for CASSSTGVAKNIQYF.

V is TRBV5-1 and J is TRBJ2-5; tentatively, D is TRBD1 or TRBD2 (5 bases each). CDR3 length equals 15 residues. Between the trimmed V and J ends, which lost 4 bases and 7 bases, there was a span of 20 bases. Germline CDR1 SGHRS, CDR2 YFSETQ. The CDR3 sequence is CASSRITGAGGTQYF. The CDR3, as DNA: TGCGCCAGCAGCCGTATCACCGGGGCCGGAGGGACCCAGTACTTC.

In its sample, this clonotype was seen many times. This chain uses TRBV4-1 with TRBJ2-7, with 11 positions matching TRBD2. The CDR3 covers 15 residues. Germline CDR1 is MGHRA and CDR2 is YSYEKL. V was clipped by 3 bases and J by 2 bases; unmatched bases: 3. The CDR3, as DNA: TGCGCCAGCAGCCAGGGGACTAGCGGTCCCTACGAGCAGTACTTC. This gives the protein CASSQGTSGPYEQYF.

The table lists this clonotype with many counts. The V and J genes are TRBV6-5 and TRBJ1-2, with D perhaps matching TRBD1 (5 bases). In germline, CDR1 is MNHEY, CDR2 SVGAGI. The CDR3 is made up of 13 amino acids. Trimming took off 6 bases at V and 6 bases at J, with 14 bases between the two ends. The CDR3 nucleotides are TGTGCCAGCAGCTTACGGGAGGGGAATGGCTACACCTTC. This codes for CASSLREGNGYTF.

The sample holds many counts of this clonotype. The rearrangement links TRBV6-1 to TRBJ1-5; D remains ambiguous. V lost 7 bases, J lost 6 bases, and 13 bases lay in between. This CDR3 has 13 amino acids. CDR1 MNHNS and CDR2 SASEGT come from the germline V gene. The CDR3 sequence: CASTSERRQPQHF. The CDR3 nucleotides read TGTGCCAGCACTAGCGAGAGGCGTCAGCCCCAGCATTTT.

This clonotype was recorded at least ten times. V is TRBV4-1 and J is TRBJ2-7, with D unclear. CDR1 and CDR2 (germline): MGHRA, YSYEKL. CDR3 size: 12 residues. The ends were cut back, 0 bases at V and 6 bases at J, with 6 bases in the middle. The CDR3 loop is CASSQEGPEQYF. For the CDR3, the DNA is TGCGCCAGCAGCCAAGAGGGCCCCGAGCAGTACTTC.

This clonotype was observed at least ten times. V gene TRBV27 combines with J gene TRBJ1-2, with D possibly TRBD1 on 6 matching bases. Germline CDR1 MNHEY, CDR2 SMNVEV (reference sequence). Trimming took off 1 base at V and 8 bases at J, with 17 bases between the two ends. CDR3 length: 15 amino acids. The CDR3: CASSLWAGAILGYTF. The CDR3 DNA sequence: TGTGCCAGCAGTTTATGGGCAGGGGCTATCTTGGGCTACACCTTC.

This clonotype appeared many times. This chain joins TRBV6-4 and TRBJ2-6; D gene unclear. The CDR3 runs to 15 residues. Germline CDR1 MRHNA, CDR2 SNTAGT. V lost 0 bases, J lost 4 bases, and 7 bases lay in between. The CDR3 DNA sequence: TGTGCCAGCAGTGACTCTGCAGACGGGGCCAACGTCCTGACTTTC. It is translated as CASSDSADGANVLTF.

This clonotype was counted many times. This chain links TRBV27 with TRBJ2-5; a possible D gene is TRBD2 (6 bases). The length of the CDR3 is 17 residues. Looked up from germline, CDR1 is MNHEY and CDR2 is SMNVEV (reference sequence). Trimming removed 6 bases at V and 3 bases at J, with 23 bases between. The CDR3 coding sequence is TGTGCCAGCAGCGCAACGGACTTCTGGGGGGTAAAAGAGACCCAGTACTTC. This encodes CASSATDFWGVKETQYF.

This clonotype came up once. The CDR3 region is CASRGMAFPGELFF. The CDR3 DNA follows: TGTGCCAGCAGAGGGATGGCATTCCCCGGGGAGCTGTTTTTT. This sequence joins TRBV6-1 and TRBJ2-2; no clear D. There are 14 residues in the CDR3. The germline V and J ends were trimmed by 6 bases and 6 bases, with 14 bases remaining between them. Germline CDR1 and CDR2: MNHNS and SASEGT.

This clonotype was found many times. The chain uses TRBV6-2 or TRBV6-3 and TRBJ2-7, with 7 nucleotides matching TRBD1. V shed 2 bases, J shed 2 bases, and the junction held 12 bases outside the gene matches. This CDR3 has 17 amino acids. Germline V gives CDR1 MNHEY, CDR2 SVGEGT. The CDR3: CASSYTPRQGGPYEQYF. CDR3 nucleotides: TGTGCCAGCAGTTACACCCCACGACAGGGTGGACCCTACGAGCAGTACTTC.